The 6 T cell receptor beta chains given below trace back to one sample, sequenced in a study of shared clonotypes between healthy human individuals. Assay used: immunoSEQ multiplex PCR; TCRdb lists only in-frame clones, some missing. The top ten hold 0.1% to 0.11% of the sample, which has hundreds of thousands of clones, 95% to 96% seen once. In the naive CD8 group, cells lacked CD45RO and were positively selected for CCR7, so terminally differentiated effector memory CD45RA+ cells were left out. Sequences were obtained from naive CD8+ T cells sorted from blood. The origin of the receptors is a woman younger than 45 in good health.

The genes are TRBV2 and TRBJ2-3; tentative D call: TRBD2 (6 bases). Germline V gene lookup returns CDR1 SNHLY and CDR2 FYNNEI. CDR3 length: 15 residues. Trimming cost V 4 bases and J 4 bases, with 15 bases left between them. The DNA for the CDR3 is TGTGCCAGCAGTGTTGGGCCCGGGAGTTCAGATACGCAGTATTTT. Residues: CASSVGPGSSDTQYF.

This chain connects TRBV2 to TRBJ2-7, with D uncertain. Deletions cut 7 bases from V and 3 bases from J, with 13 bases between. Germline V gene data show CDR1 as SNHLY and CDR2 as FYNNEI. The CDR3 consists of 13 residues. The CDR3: CASTPDKYYEQYF. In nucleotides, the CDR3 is TGTGCCAGCACCCCAGACAAATACTACGAGCAGTACTTC.

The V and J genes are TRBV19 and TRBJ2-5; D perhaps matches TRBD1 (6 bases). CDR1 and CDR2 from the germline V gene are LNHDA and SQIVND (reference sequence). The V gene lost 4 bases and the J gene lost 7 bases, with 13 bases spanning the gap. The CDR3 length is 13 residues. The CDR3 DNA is TGTGCCAGTAGTACAGACAGGTACCTGACCCAGTACTTC. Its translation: CASSTDRYLTQYF.

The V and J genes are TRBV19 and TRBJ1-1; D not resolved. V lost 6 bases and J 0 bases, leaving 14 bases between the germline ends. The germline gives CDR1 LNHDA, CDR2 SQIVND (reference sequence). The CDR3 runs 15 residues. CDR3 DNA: TGTGCCAGTAGGCTCATGGGGTACATGAACACTGAAGCTTTCTTT. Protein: CASRLMGYMNTEAFF.

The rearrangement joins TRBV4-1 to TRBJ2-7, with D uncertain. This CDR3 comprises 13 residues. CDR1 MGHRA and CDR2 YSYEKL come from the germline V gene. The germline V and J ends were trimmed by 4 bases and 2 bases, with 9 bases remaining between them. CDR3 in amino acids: CASSLPAAYEQYF. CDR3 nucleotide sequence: TGCGCCAGCAGCCTCCCTGCCGCCTACGAGCAGTACTTC.

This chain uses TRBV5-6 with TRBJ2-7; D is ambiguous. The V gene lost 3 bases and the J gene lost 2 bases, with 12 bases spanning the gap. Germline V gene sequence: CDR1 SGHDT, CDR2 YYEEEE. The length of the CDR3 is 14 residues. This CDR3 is CASSSSMGAYEQYF. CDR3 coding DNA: TGTGCCAGCAGCTCGAGCATGGGTGCCTACGAGCAGTACTTC.